What follows are 10 T cell receptor beta chains derived from one specimen sequenced in a study of T cell responses to AZD1222 COVID-19 vaccine. Clones were sequenced by immunoSEQ multiplex PCR, and TCRdb holds only the in-frame ones, with some missing. Of some 60,000 clones listed, 85% to 90% were seen once; the top ten hold about 5.9%. The sample consisted of peripheral blood, taken 28 days after the second AZD1222 dose. These receptors all stem from an adult who received the AZD1222 COVID-19 vaccine.

The chain employs TRBV7-9 and TRBJ2-3; D perhaps matches TRBD2 (5 bases). CDR1 SEHNR and CDR2 FQNEAQ come from the germline V gene (reference sequence). The length of the CDR3 is 13 residues. Deletions cut 0 bases from V and 4 bases from J, with 5 bases between. The CDR3 region is CASSLAGADTQYF. The CDR3 DNA is TGTGCCAGCAGCTTAGCGGGAGCAGATACGCAGTATTTT.

The rearrangement joins TRBV3-1 (or the pseudogene TRBV3-2) to TRBJ2-1, with TRBD1 as a possible D gene (5 bases). There are 17 residues in the CDR3. Germline assignment: CDR1 LGHDT and CDR2 YNNKEL (reference sequence). Trimming removed 0 bases from V and 0 bases from J, with 12 bases in between. For the CDR3, the DNA is TGTGCCAGCAGCCAAGATCACAGGTCGCACTCCTACAATGAGCAGTTCTTC. Translated: CASSQDHRSHSYNEQFF.

This clone was counted a single time. The gene calls are TRBV3-1 (or the pseudogene TRBV3-2) and TRBJ1-5, with D tentatively TRBD1 (6 bases). The CDR3 sequence is 14 residues long. Trimming removed 3 bases from V and 5 bases from J, with 11 bases in between. Germline CDR1 LGHDT, CDR2 YNNKEL (reference sequence). CDR3 DNA: TGTGCCAGCAGCCAGACAGGAGGCCATCAGCCCCAGCATTTT. Protein: CASSQTGGHQPQHF.

The DNA of the CDR3 is TGTGCCAGCTCGCCGACGACAGGCCGGAACACTGAAGCTTTCTTT. This gives the protein CASSPTTGRNTEAFF. The V call is TRBV18, the J call TRBJ1-1; D may be TRBD1 (6 bases). Germline assignment: CDR1 KGHSH and CDR2 LQKENI. The V gene lost 6 bases and the J gene lost 1 base, with 15 bases spanning the gap. This CDR3 has 15 residues.

The rearrangement joins TRBV12-3 or TRBV12-4 to TRBJ1-5; 9 bases are shared with TRBD1. V lost 10 bases, J lost 3 bases, and 4 bases stayed unmatched. This CDR3 has 13 residues. CDR3 DNA: TGTGCCACCAGGACAGGGGTCAATCAGCCCCAGCATTTT. It translates to CATRTGVNQPQHF.

The V and J genes are TRBV9 and TRBJ1-4; TRBD1 agrees at 7 bases. J was trimmed by 0 bases and V by 3 bases; bases with no gene match: 8. This CDR3 comprises 17 residues. Germline CDR1 SGDLS, CDR2 YYNGEE. CDR3 coding DNA: TGTGCCAGCAGCGACAACAGGGGTGAGGCAACTAATGAAAAACTGTTTTTT. Amino acids: CASSDNRGEATNEKLFF.

The V and J genes are TRBV5-4 and TRBJ1-2; maybe TRBD1 (6 bases). Trimming removed 2 bases from V and 4 bases from J, with 12 bases in between. The CDR3 sequence is 14 residues long. Germline assignment: CDR1 SGHNT and CDR2 YYREEE (reference sequence). The CDR3 protein is CASSFQQGIYGYTF. The CDR3, as DNA: TGTGCCAGCAGCTTCCAACAGGGCATCTATGGCTACACCTTC.

This clone was counted once. V and J are TRBV21-1 and TRBJ1-2. TRBV21-1 is a pseudogene segment. The CDR3 is 17 amino acids. CDR3 nucleotides: TGTGCCAGCAGCAAAGAGATCCCCCGGCAAGCTAACTATGGCTACACCTTC. This gives the protein CASSKEIPRQANYGYTF.

CDR3 amino acids: CASSLGTSGIYEQYF. CDR3 in DNA: TGTGCCAGCAGCTTAGGGACTAGCGGGATATACGAGCAGTACTTC. The genes are TRBV5-4 and TRBJ2-7, with 13 bases aligning to TRBD2. The CDR3 spans 15 residues. Trimming took 2 bases from V and 4 from J; bases not matched to a gene: 3. In germline, CDR1 is SGHNT, CDR2 YYREEE (reference sequence).

This chain joins TRBV5-4 and TRBJ2-1, with 10 bases identical to TRBD2. Trimming at V came to 2 bases and at J to 7 bases, leaving 18 bases not matched to a gene. The CDR3 is 19 residues long. Germline V gene sequence: CDR1 SGHNT, CDR2 YYREEE (reference sequence). The chain's CDR3 is CASSFGGASGSLLRNEQFF. Here the CDR3 DNA reads TGTGCCAGCAGCTTTGGAGGGGCTAGCGGGAGCCTTTTACGGAATGAGCAGTTCTTC.